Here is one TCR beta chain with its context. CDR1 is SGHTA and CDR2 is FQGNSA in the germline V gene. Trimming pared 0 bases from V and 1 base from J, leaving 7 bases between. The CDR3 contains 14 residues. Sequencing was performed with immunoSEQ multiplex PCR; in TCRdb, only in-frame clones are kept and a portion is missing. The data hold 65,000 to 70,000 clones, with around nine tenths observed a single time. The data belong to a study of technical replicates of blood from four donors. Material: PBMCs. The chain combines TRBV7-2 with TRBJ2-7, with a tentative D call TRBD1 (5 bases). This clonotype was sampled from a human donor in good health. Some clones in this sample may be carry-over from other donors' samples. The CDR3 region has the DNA TGTGCCAGCAGCTTAGCGGCAGGGTCCTACGAGCAGTACTTC. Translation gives CASSLAAGSYEQYF.